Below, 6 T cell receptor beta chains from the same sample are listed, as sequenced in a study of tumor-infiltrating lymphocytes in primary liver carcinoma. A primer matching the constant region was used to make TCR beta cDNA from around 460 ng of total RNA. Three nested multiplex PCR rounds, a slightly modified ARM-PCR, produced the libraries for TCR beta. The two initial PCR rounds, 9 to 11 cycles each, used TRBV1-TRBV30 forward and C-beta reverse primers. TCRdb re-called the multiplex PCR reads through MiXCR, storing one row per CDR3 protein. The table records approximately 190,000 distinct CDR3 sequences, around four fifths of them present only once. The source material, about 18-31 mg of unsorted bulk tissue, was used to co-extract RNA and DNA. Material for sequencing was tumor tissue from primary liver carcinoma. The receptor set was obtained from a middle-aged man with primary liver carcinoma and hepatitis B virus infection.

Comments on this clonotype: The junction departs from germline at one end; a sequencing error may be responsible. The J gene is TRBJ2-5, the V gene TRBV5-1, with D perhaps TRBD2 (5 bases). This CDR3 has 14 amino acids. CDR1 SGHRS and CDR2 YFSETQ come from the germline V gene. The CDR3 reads CASNLATIDETQYF. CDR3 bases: TGCGCCAGCAACTTGGCGACTATCGACGAGACCCAATACTTC.

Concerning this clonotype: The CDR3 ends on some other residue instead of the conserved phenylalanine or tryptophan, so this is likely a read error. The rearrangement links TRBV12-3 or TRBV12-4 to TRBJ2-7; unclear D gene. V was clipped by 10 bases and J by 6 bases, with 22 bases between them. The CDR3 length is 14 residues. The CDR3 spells CANSEYGPQGEQYL. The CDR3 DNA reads TGTGCCAATAGTGAGTACGGACCACAAGGCGAGCAGTACCTC.

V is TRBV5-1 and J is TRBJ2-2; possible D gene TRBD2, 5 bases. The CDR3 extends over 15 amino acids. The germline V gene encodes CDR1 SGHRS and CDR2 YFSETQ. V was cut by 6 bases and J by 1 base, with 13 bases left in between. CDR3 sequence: CASNSAGLNTGELFF. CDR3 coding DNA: TGCGCCAGCAACTCGGCGGGTTTGAACACCGGGGAGCTGTTTTTT.

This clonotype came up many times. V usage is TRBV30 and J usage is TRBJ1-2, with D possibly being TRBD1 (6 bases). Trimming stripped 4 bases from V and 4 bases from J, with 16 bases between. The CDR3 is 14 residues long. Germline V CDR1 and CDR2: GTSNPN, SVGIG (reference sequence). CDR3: CAWTRDTSSYGYTF. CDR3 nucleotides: TGTGCCTGGACTCGGGACACTTCTAGCTATGGCTACACCTTC.

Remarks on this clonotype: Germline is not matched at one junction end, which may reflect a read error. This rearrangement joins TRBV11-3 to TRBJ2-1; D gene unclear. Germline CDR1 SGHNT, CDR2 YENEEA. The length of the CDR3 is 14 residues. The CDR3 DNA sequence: TGTGCCAGCAGCTTAGGCGTCTCGTACAATGAGCAGTCTTTC. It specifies CASSLGVSYNEQSF.

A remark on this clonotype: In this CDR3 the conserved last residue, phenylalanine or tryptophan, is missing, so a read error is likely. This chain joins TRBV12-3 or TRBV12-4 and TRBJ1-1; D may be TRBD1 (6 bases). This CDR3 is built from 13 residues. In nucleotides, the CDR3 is TGTATCAGCAGTTTTTCAGGGGCCGCTGAAGCTTTCTAT. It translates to CISSFSGAAEAFY.